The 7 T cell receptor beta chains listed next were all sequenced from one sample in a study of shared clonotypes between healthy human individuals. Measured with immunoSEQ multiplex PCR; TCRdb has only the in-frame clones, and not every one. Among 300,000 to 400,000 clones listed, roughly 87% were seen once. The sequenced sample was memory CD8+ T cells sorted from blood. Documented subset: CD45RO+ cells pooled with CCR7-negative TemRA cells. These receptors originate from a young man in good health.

CDR3 sequence: CASSLAYGGIAFYEQYF. CDR3 in DNA: TGCGCCAGCAGCTTGGCCTATGGGGGAATCGCCTTCTACGAGCAGTACTTC. The chain joins TRBV5-1 to TRBJ2-7; D possibly uses TRBD1 or TRBD2 (5 bases each). Between the trimmed V and J ends, which lost 0 bases and 3 bases, there was a span of 19 bases. Germline CDR1 and CDR2: SGHRS and YFSETQ. The CDR3 contains 17 residues.

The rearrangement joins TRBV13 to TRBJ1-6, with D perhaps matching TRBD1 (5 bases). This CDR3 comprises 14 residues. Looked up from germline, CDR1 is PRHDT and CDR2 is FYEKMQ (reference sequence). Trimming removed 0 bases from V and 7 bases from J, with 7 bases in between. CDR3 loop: CASSLGTVNSPLHF. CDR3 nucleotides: TGTGCCAGCAGCTTAGGGACAGTCAATTCACCCCTCCACTTT.

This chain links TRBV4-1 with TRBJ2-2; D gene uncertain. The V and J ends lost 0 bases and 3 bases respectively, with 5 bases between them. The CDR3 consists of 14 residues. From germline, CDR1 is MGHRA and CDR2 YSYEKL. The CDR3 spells CASSQELHTGELFF. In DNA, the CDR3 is TGCGCCAGCAGCCAAGAATTGCACACCGGGGAGCTGTTTTTT.

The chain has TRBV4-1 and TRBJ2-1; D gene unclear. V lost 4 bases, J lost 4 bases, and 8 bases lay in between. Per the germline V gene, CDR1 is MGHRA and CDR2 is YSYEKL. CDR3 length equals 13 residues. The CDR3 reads CASSLGAYNEQFF. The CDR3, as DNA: TGCGCCAGCAGCCTAGGAGCTTACAATGAGCAGTTCTTC.

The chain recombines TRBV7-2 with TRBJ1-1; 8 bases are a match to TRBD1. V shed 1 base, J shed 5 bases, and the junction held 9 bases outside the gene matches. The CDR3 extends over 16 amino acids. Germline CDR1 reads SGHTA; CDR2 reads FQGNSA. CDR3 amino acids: CASSLVETGAITEAFF. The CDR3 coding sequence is TGTGCCAGCAGCTTAGTGGAGACAGGGGCTATTACTGAAGCTTTCTTT. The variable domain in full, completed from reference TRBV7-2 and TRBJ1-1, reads GAGVSQSPSNKVTEKGKDVELRCDPISGHTALYWYRQSLGQGLEFLIYFQGNSAPDKSGLPSDRFSAERTGGSVSTLTIQRTQQEDSAVYLCASSLVETGAITEAFFGQGTRLTVV.

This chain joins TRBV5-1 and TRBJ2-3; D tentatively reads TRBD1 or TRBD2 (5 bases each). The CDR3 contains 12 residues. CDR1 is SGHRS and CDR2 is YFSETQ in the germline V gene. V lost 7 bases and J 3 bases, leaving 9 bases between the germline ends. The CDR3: CASVGETDTQYF. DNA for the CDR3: TGCGCCAGCGTGGGGGAGACAGATACGCAGTATTTT.

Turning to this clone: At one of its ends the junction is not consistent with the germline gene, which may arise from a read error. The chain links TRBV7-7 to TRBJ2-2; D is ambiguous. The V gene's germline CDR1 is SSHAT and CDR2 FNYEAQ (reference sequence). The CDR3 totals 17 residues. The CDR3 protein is CASSLDGPAAETGELFF. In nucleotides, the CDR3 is TGTGCTAGCAGCTTGGATGGACCGGCTGCGGAGACCGGGGAGCTGTTTTTT.